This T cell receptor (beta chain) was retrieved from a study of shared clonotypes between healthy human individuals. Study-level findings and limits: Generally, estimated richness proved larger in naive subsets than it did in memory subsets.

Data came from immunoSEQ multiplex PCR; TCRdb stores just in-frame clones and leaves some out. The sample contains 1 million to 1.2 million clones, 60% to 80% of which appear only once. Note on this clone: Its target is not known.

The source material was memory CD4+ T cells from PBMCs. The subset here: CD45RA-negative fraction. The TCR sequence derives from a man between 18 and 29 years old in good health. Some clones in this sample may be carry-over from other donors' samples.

The CDR3 DNA follows: TGTGCCAGCAGCTTAATAATTGGACAGGGGGCCTACGAGCAGTACTTC. It encodes CASSLIIGQGAYEQYF. The chain has TRBV11-2 and TRBJ2-7; 10 nucleotides line up with TRBD1. This CDR3 comprises 16 residues. V lost 2 bases, J lost 2 bases, and 6 bases stayed unmatched. The germline V gene encodes CDR1 SGHAT and CDR2 FQNNGV.